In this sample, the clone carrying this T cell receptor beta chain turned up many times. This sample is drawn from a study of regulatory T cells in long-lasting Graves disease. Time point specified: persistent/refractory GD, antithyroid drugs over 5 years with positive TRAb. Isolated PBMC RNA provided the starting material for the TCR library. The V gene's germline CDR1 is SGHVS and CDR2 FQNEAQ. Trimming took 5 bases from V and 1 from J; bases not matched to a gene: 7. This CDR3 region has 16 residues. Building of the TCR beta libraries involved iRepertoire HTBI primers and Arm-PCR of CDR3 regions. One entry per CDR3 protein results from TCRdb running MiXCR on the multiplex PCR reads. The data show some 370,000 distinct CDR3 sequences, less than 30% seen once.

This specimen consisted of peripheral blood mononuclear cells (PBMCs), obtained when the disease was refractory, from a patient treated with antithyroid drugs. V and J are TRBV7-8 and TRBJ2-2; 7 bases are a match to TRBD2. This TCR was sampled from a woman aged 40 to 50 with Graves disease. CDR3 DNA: TGTGCCAGCAGCACGACTAGCCTTTTGAACACCGGGGAGCTGTTTTTT. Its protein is CASSTTSLLNTGELFF.